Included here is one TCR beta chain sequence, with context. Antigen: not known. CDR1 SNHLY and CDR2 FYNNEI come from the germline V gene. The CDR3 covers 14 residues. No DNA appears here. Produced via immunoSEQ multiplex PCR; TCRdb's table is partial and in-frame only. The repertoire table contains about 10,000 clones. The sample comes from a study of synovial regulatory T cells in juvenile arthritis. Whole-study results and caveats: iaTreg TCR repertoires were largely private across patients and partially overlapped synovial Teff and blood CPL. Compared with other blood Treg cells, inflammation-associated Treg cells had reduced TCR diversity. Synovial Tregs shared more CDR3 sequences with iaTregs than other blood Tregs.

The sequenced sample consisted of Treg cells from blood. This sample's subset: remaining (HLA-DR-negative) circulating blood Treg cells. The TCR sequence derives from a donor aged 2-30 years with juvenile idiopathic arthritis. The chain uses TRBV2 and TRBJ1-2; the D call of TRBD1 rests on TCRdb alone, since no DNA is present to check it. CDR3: CASSEATGTRGYTF.